A single sample is the source of the 10 T cell receptor beta chains below, sequenced in a study of blood T cell repertoires in COVID-19. Clones were read by immunoSEQ multiplex PCR, and TCRdb kept only the in-frame ones, dropping some. The sample records fewer than 90,000 clones, roughly 90% being singletons. The material sequenced was peripheral blood. These receptors were taken from a male donor with acute or convalescent COVID-19.

In nucleotides, the CDR3 is TGCAGCGTTGTGGCGGGGCGACCCTACAATGAGCAGTTCTTC. Protein product: CSVVAGRPYNEQFF. The V and J genes are TRBV29-1 and TRBJ2-1, with TRBD2 as a possible D gene (6 bases). V was cut by 4 bases and J by 2 bases, with 12 bases left in between. CDR1 is SQVTM, CDR2 ANQGSEA, per germline. The CDR3 totals 14 residues.

The chain couples TRBV19 to TRBJ2-1; 10 positions agree with TRBD2. V dropped 4 bases and J dropped 3; count of bases not matched to a gene: 3. The CDR3 runs 15 residues. Germline CDR1 reads LNHDA; CDR2 reads SQIVND (reference sequence). CDR3 sequence reads: CASSTGTSDYNEQFF. Here the CDR3 DNA reads TGTGCCAGTAGTACCGGGACTAGCGACTACAATGAGCAGTTCTTC.

This chain joins TRBV21-1 and TRBJ1-2. TRBV21-1 is tagged as a pseudogene. CDR3 length: 9 residues. The DNA of the CDR3 is TGTGCCAGCAGCATCCCCCGCACCTTC. Translation: CASSIPRTF.

The V gene is TRBV18, the J gene TRBJ2-5, with 7 nucleotides matching TRBD2. Germline CDR1 is KGHSH and CDR2 is LQKENI. With 2 bases clipped from V and 1 base from J, the junction kept 4 bases outside the gene matches. This CDR3 has 15 amino acids. CDR3 nucleotides: TGTGCCAGCTCACCAAAGGGAGGGCCCCAAGAGACCCAGTACTTC. It translates to CASSPKGGPQETQYF.

This clone was detected only once. The chain couples TRBV2 to TRBJ1-2; 10 bases are a match to TRBD1. With 5 bases clipped from V and 8 bases from J, the junction kept 8 bases outside the gene matches. Germline assignment: CDR1 SNHLY and CDR2 FYNNEI. The CDR3 totals 14 residues. The DNA of the CDR3 is TGTGCCAGCAGTCTGAAACAGGGACAGGGGGGCTACACCTTC. As protein: CASSLKQGQGGYTF. Drawing the rest from reference TRBV2 and TRBJ1-2, the complete variable domain is EPEVTQTPSHQVTQMGQEVILRCVPISNHLYFYWYRQILGQKVEFLVSFYNNEISEKSEIFDDQFSVERPDGSNFTLKIRSTKLEDSAMYFCASSLKQGQGGYTFGSGTRLTVV.

The CDR3: CASSPAGQGAGYTF. The CDR3 coding sequence is TGCGCCAGCAGCCCCGCGGGACAGGGCGCTGGCTACACCTTC. V is TRBV5-1 and J is TRBJ1-2; TRBD1 matches at 9 bases. Germline loops: CDR1 SGHRS, CDR2 YFSETQ. V trimming: 4 bases; J trimming: 7 bases; junction bases outside the gene matches: 8. This CDR3 is 14 amino acids long.

This clone was found once. The rearrangement uses TRBV5-4 and TRBJ1-6; no clear D gene. V gave up 9 bases and J gave up 7 bases, with 23 bases separating them. Germline values: CDR1 SGHNT, CDR2 YYREEE (reference sequence). CDR3 length: 16 amino acids. CDR3 residues: CATEIGGSFGNSPLHF. The CDR3 region has the DNA TGTGCCACCGAAATTGGCGGGTCCTTCGGGAATTCACCCCTCCACTTT.

This chain uses TRBV3-1 (or the pseudogene TRBV3-2) with TRBJ1-6, with D possibly being TRBD1 (6 bases). Trimming removed 5 bases from V and 0 bases from J, with 8 bases in between. The CDR3 consists of 15 residues. The germline V gene has CDR1 LGHDT and CDR2 YNNKEL (reference sequence). CDR3 sequence reads: CASSTGSSYNSPLHF. CDR3 bases: TGTGCCAGCAGCACAGGGAGCTCCTATAATTCACCCCTCCACTTT.

The gene calls are TRBV6-5 and TRBJ2-1; TRBD1 matches 9 bases. The CDR3 totals 14 residues. The trim removed 9 bases at V and 8 bases at J, leaving 11 bases unmatched. CDR1 is MNHEY, CDR2 SVGAGI, per germline. The DNA for the CDR3 is TGTGCCAGTCGCGGGACAGGGTGGGTGGATGAGCAGTTCTTC. It translates to CASRGTGWVDEQFF.

The rearrangement joins TRBV10-3 to TRBJ2-5, with D possibly being TRBD1 (6 bases). CDR3 length equals 13 residues. The germline V gene has CDR1 ENHRY and CDR2 SYGVKD. Trimming pared 4 bases from V and 2 bases from J, leaving 8 bases between. For the CDR3, the DNA is TGTGCCATCAGTGCTGGACAGCAAGAGACCCAGTACTTC. This sequence encodes CAISAGQQETQYF.